These T cell receptor beta chains were read from a single sample in a study of shared clonotypes between healthy human individuals. TCRdb keeps only in-frame clones here, not all; method: immunoSEQ multiplex PCR. This sample has over a million clones, with 70% to 80% found just once. The sequenced material came from memory CD4+ T cells from PBMCs. These receptors were taken from a man younger than 35 in good health. Some clones in this sample may be carry-over from other donors' samples. Each CDR3 is given with its conserved first and last residue.

TRBJ2-3 TRBV7-9 CASSSGLAGRTDTQYF
TRBJ2-1 TRBV28 CASSLTGHEQFF
TRBJ2-7 TRBV6-6 CASSHREAYEQYF
TRBJ1-5 TRBV28 CASSFGNQPQHF
TRBJ1-2 TRBV30 CAWSVRPPARFDYGYTF
TRBJ2-7 TRBV28 CASSFGASEQYF
TRBJ2-1 TRBV2 CASSEFGKTYNEQFF
TRBJ2-2 TRBV7-9 CASRERYRAPGTGELFF
TRBJ1-5 TRBV7-2 CASSVRQGTQPQHF
TRBJ1-1 TRBV2 CASTPHQGNTEAFF
TRBJ2-6 TRBV5-4 CASSLPGGLGGANVLTF
TRBJ2-1 TRBV12-5 CASGLGTGTGRNEQFF
TRBJ2-5 TRBV10-3 CATTGHFQETQYF
TRBJ2-5 TRBV14 CASSQDETQYF
TRBJ2-1 TRBV2 CASSGTSGSNRFF
TRBJ1-5 TRBV15 CATVREPGQPQHF
TRBJ2-7 TRBV18 CASSRDAIRLATHEQYF
TRBJ1-2 TRBV5-8 CASSRDSYGYTF
TRBJ2-1 TRBV19 CASSILQNEQFF
TRBJ2-2 TRBV5-1 CASSSTLDRVINTGELFF
TRBJ2-1 TRBV5-1 CASSFGGSSRKSYNEQFF
TRBJ1-3 TRBV9 CASSDRGISGNTIYF
TRBJ2-1 TRBV7-9 CASSLAPTESQFF
TRBJ1-2 TRBV4-2 CASSQVQGLNYGYTF